This T cell receptor (beta chain) was obtained from a study of CD8 T cells in ankylosing spondylitis. General study points: What appeared characteristic of ankylosing spondylitis blood was a TCR beta motif of eight highly homologous variants. There were earlier reports of some motif variants in reactive arthritis synovial fluid and blood.

This clonotype came up a few times. Its antigen is not identified. Germline V lookup: CDR1 SEHNR, CDR2 FQNEAQ (reference sequence). CDR3 length: 15 residues. V was shortened by 5 bases and J by 3 bases, with 16 bases between the two germline ends. Construction of TCR beta libraries was performed using quantitative 5'-RACE with molecular barcodes. One entry per CDR3 protein results from TCRdb running MiXCR on the 5' RACE reads. This table has 700,000 to 1,000,000 distinct CDR3 sequences, 12% appearing once. The sample was blood, either unsorted or a sorted T cell fraction (not recorded which). The source is a male donor with ankylosing spondylitis. The chain is built from TRBV7-9 and TRBJ2-5; D may be TRBD1 (6 bases). In DNA form, the CDR3 reads TGTGCCAGCAGCCCAATGGGGGCGCGGGAAGAGACCCAGTACTTC. It translates to CASSPMGAREETQYF.